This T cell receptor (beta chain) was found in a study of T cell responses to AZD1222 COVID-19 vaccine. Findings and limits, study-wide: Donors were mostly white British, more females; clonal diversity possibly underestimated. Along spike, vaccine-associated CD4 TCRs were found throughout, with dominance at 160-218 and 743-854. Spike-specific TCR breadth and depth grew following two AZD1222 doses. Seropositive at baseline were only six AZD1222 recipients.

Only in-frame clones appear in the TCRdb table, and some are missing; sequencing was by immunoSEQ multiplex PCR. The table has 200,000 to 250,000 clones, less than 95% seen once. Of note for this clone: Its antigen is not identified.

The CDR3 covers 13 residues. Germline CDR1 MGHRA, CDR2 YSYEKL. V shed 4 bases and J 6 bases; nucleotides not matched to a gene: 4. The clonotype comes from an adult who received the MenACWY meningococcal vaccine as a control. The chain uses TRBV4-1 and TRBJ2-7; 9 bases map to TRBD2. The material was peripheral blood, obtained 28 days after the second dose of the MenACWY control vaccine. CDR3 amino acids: CASSRGGAIEQYF. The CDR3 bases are TGCGCCAGCAGCCGCGGGGGGGCTATCGAGCAGTACTTC.